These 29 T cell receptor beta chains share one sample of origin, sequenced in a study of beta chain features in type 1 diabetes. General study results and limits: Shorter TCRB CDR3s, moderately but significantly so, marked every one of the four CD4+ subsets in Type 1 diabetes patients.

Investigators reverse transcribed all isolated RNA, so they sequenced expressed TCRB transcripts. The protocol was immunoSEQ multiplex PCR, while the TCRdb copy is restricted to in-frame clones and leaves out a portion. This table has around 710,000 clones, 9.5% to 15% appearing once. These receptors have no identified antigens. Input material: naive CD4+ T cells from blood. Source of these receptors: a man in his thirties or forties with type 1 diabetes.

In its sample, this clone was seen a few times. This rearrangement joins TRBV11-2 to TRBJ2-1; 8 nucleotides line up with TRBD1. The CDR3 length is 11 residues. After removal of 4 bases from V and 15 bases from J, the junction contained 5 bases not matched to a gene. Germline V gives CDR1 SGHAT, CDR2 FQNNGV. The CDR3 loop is CASSSGQGGFF. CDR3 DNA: TGTGCCAGCAGCTCTGGACAGGGAGGGTTCTTC.

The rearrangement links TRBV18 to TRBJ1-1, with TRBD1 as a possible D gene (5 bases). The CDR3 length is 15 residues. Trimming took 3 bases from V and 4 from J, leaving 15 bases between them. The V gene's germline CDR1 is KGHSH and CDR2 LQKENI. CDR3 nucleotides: TGTGCCAGCTCACCTAGCTCCAGGGCGGGCACTGAAGCTTTCTTT. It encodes CASSPSSRAGTEAFF. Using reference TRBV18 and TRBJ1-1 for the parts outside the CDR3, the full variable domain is NAGVMQNPRHLVRRRGQEARLRCSPMKGHSHVYWYRQLPEEGLKFMVYLQKENIIDESGMPKERFSAEFPKEGPSILRIQQVVRGDSAAYFCASSPSSRAGTEAFFGQGTRLTVV.

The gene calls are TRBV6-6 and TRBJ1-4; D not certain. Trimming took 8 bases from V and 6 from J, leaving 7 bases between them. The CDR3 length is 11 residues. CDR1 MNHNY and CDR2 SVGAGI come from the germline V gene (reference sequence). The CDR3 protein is CASGVDEKLFF. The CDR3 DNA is TGTGCCAGCGGCGTGGATGAAAAACTGTTTTTT.

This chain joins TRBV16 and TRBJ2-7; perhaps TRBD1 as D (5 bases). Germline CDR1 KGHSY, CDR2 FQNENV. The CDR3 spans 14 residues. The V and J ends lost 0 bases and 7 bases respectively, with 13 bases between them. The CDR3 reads CASSQSVRAREQYF. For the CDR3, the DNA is TGTGCCAGCAGCCAATCCGTCAGGGCGAGGGAGCAGTACTTC.

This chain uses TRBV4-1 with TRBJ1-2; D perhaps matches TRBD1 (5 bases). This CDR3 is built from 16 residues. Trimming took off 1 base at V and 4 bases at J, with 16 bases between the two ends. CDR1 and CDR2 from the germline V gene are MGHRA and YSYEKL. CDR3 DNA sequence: TGCGCCAGCAGCCAAGCAAACCAGGGAATCGGCTATGGCTACACCTTC. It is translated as CASSQANQGIGYGYTF.

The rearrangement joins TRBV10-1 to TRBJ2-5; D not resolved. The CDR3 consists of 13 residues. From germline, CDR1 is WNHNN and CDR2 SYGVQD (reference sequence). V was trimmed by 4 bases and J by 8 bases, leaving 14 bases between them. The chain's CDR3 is CASSGPSPVTQYF. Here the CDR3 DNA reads TGCGCCAGCAGTGGGCCCTCCCCGGTCACCCAGTACTTC.

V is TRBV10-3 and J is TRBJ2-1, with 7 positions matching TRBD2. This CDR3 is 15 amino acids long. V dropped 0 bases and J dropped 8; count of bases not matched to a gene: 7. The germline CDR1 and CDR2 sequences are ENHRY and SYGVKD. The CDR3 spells CAISESQNSGDEQFF. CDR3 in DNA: TGTGCCATCAGTGAGTCTCAGAACAGCGGGGATGAGCAGTTCTTC.

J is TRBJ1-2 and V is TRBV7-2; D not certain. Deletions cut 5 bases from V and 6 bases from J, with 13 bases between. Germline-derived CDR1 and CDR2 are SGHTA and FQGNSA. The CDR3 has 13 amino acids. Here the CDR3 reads CASSARAEHGYTF. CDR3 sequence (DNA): TGTGCCAGCAGCGCTAGGGCTGAGCATGGCTACACCTTC. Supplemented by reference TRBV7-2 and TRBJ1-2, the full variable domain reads GAGVSQSPSNKVTEKGKDVELRCDPISGHTALYWYRQSLGQGLEFLIYFQGNSAPDKSGLPSDRFSAERTGGSVSTLTIQRTQQEDSAVYLCASSARAEHGYTFGSGTRLTVV.

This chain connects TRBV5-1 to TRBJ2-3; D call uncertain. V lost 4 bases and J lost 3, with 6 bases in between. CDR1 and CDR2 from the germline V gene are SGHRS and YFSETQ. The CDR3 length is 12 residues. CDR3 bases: TGCGCCAGCAGCACCCCAACAGATACGCAGTATTTT. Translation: CASSTPTDTQYF.

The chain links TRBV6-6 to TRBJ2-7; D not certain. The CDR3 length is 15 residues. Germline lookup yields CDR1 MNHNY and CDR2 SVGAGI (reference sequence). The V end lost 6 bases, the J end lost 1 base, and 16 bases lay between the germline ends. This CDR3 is CASSYSPEGSYEQYF. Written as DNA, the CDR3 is TGTGCCAGCAGCTACAGTCCGGAAGGGTCCTACGAGCAGTACTTC.

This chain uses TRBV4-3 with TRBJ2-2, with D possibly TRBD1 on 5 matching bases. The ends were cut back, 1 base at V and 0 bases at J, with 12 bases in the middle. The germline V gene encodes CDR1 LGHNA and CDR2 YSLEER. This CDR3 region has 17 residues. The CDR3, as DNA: TGCGCCAGCAGCCAAGTGGGGCAGGCCACGAACACCGGGGAGCTGTTTTTT. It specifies CASSQVGQATNTGELFF.

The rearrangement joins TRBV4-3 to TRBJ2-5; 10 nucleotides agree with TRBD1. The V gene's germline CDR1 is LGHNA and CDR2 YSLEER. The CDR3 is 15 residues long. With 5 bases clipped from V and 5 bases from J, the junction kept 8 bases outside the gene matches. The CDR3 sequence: CASSMRTGGSETQYF. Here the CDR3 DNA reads TGCGCCAGCAGCATGAGGACAGGGGGGTCGGAGACCCAGTACTTC.

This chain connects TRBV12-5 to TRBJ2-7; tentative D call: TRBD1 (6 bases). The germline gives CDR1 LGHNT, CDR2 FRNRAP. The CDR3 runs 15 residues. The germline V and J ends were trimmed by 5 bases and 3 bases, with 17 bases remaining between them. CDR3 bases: TGTGCTAGTGGTGCACCCACAGGGTCGAACTACGAGCAGTACTTC. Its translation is CASGAPTGSNYEQYF. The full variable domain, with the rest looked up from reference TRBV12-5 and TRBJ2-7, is DARVTQTPRHKVTEMGQEVTMRCQPILGHNTVFWYRQTMMQGLELLAYFRNRAPLDDSGMPKDRFSAEMPDATLATLKIQPSEPRDSAVYFCASGAPTGSNYEQYFGPGTRLTVT.

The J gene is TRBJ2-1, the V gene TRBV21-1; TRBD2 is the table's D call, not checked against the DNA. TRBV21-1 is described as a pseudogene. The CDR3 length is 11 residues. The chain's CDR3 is CAGKWGDEQFF. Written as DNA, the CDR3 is TGTGCCGGAAAATGGGGGGATGAGCAGTTCTTC.

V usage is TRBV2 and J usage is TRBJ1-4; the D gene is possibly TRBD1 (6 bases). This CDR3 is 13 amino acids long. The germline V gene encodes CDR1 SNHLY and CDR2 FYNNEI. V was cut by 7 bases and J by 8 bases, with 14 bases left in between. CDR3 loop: CASTRDIREKLFF. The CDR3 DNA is TGTGCCAGCACCCGGGACATCCGCGAAAAACTGTTTTTT.

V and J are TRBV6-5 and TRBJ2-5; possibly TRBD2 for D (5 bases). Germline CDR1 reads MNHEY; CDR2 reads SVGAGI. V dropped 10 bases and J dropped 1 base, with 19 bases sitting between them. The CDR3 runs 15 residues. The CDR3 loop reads CAKATDPGCQETQYF. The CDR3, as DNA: TGTGCCAAGGCCACAGATCCGGGGTGCCAAGAGACCCAGTACTTC.

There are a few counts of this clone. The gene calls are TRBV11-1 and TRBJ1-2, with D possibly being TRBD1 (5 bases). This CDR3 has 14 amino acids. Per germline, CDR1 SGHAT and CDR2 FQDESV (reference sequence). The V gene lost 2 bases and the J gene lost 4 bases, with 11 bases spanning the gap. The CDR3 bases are TGTGCCAGCAGCTTAACCAGGGCCGGCTATGGCTACACCTTC. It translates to CASSLTRAGYGYTF.

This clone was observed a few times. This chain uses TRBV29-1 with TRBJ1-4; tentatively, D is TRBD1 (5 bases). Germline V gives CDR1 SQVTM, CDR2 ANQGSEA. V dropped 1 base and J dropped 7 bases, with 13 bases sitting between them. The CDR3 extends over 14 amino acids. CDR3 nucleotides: TGCAGCGTTGAAGTAGGGGCTAAGGGTGAAAAACTGTTTTTT. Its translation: CSVEVGAKGEKLFF.

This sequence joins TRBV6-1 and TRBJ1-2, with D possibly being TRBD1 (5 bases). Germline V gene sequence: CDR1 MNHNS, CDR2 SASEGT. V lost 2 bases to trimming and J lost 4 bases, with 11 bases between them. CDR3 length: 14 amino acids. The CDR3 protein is CASSELWGLYGYTF. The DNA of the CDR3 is TGTGCCAGCAGTGAACTGTGGGGACTCTATGGCTACACCTTC.

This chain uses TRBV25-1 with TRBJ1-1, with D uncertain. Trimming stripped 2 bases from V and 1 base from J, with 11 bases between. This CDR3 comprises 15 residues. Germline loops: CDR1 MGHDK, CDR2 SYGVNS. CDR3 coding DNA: TGTGCCAGCAGTGAAACTACGTCGGCGAACACTGAAGCTTTCTTT. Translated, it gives CASSETTSANTEAFF.

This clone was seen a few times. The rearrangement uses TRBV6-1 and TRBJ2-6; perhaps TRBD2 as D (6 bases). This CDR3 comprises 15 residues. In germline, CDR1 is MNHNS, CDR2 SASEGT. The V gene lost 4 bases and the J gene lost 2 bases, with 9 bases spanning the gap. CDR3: CASSVRETGANVLTF. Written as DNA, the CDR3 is TGTGCCAGCAGTGTCCGGGAGACTGGGGCCAACGTCCTGACTTTC.

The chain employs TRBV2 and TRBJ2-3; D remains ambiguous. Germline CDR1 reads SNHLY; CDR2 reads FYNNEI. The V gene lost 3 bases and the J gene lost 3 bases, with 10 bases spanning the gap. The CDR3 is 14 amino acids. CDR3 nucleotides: TGTGCCAGCAGTGAGTACCCACTAACAGATACGCAGTATTTT. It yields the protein CASSEYPLTDTQYF. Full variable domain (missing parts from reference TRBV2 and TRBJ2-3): EPEVTQTPSHQVTQMGQEVILRCVPISNHLYFYWYRQILGQKVEFLVSFYNNEISEKSEIFDDQFSVERPDGSNFTLKIRSTKLEDSAMYFCASSEYPLTDTQYFGPGTRLTVL.

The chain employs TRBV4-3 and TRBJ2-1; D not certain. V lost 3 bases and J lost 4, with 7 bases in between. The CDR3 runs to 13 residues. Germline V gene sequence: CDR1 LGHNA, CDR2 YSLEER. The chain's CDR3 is CASSQTQYNEQFF. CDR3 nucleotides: TGCGCCAGCAGCCAGACTCAGTACAATGAGCAGTTCTTC.

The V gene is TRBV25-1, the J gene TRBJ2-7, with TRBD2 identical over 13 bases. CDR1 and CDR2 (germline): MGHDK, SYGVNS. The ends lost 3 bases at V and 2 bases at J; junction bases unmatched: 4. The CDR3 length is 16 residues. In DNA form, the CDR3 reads TGTGCCAGCAGTGATTGGGGGACTAGCGGGGCCTACGAGCAGTACTTC. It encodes CASSDWGTSGAYEQYF.

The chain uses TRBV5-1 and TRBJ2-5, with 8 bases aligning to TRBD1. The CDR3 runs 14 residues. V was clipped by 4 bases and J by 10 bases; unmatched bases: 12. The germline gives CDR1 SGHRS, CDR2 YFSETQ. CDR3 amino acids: CASSRDRSRTDQYF. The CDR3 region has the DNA TGCGCCAGCAGCCGGGACAGGTCCCGAACGGACCAGTACTTC.

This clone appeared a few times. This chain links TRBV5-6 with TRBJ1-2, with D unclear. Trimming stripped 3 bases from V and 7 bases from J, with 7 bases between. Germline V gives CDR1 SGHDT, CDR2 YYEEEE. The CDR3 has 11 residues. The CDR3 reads CASSSMSGYTF. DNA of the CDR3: TGTGCCAGCAGCTCGATGAGTGGCTACACCTTC.

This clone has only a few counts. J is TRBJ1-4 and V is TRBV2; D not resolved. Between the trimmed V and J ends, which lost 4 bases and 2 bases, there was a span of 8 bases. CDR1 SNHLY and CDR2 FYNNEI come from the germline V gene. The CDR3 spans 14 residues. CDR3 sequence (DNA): TGTGCCAGCAGTGCGCTGGGTACTAATGAAAAACTGTTTTTT. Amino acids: CASSALGTNEKLFF. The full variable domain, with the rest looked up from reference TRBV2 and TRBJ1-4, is EPEVTQTPSHQVTQMGQEVILRCVPISNHLYFYWYRQILGQKVEFLVSFYNNEISEKSEIFDDQFSVERPDGSNFTLKIRSTKLEDSAMYFCASSALGTNEKLFFGSGTQLSVL.

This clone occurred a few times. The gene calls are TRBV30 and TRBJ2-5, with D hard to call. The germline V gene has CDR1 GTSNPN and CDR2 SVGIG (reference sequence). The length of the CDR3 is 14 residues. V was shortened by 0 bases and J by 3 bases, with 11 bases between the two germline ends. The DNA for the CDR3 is TGTGCCTGGAGTGTAGGCCACTCCGAAGAGACCCAGTACTTC. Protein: CAWSVGHSEETQYF.

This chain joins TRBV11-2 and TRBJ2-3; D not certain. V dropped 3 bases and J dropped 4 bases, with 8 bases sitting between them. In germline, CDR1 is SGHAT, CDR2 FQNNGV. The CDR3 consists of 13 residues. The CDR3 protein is CASSFSSPDTQYF. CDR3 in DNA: TGTGCCAGCAGCTTCTCGTCCCCAGATACGCAGTATTTT. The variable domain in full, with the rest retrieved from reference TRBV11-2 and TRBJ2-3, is EAGVAQSPRYKIIEKRQSVAFWCNPISGHATLYWYQQILGQGPKLLIQFQNNGVVDDSQLPKDRFSAERLKGVDSTLKIQPAKLEDSAVYLCASSFSSPDTQYFGPGTRLTVL.